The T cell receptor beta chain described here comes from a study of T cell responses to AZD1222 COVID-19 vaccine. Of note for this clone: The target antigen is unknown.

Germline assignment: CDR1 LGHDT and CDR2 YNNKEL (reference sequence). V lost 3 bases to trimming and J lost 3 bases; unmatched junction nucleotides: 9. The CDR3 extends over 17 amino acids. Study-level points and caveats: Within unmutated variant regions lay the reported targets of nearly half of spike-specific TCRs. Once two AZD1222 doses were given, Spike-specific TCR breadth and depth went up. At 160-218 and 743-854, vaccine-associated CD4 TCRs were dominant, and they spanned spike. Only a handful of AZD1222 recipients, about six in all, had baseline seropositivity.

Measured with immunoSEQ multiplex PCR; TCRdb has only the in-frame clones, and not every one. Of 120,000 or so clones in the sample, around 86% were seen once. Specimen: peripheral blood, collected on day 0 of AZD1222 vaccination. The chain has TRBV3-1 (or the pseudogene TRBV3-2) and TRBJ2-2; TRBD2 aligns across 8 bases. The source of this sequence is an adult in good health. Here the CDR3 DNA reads TGTGCCAGCAGCCATAACCCGAGCGGGGGAGACACCGGGGAGCTGTTTTTT. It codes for CASSHNPSGGDTGELFF.